The clone carrying this T cell receptor beta chain was detected a few times. Its antigen is unknown. The same CDR3 also results from other DNA sequences found in this sample. The primer mix had 60 Vbeta and 13 Jbeta primers. Some clones are missing from TCRdb's copy, which holds only in-frame ones; the method was immunoSEQ multiplex PCR. The repertoire includes about 180,000 clones, around 80% of them detected once, and around 2.5% sits in the top ten. V dropped 0 bases and J dropped 5 bases, with 11 bases sitting between them. CDR1 SGHRS and CDR2 YFSETQ come from the germline V gene. This CDR3 has 15 amino acids. The data are from a study of cytomegalovirus exposure and HLA in healthy donors. Whole-study context: A preliminary data release comprised roughly 85 million unique TCRs obtained from HLA-typed donors.

General study results and limits: In a later analysis, TCR beta V- and J-gene trimming showed a link to a missense DCLRE1C variant. Using a false discovery rate of 0.05, a later analysis showed that 16,951 TCR beta sequences were associated with HLA alleles. Some V segments, including TRBV6-2 and TRBV6-3, were excluded as indistinguishable.

The sequence was obtained from a female donor in good health and CMV-seronegative. Sequences were obtained from PBMCs. This chain links TRBV5-1 with TRBJ2-2; D possibly corresponds to TRBD1 (5 bases). CDR3 in DNA: TGCGCCAGCAGCTTGGGTCAGGGTGGAACCGGGGAGCTGTTTTTT. This translates into CASSLGQGGTGELFF.